The 26 T cell receptor beta chains in this list originate from one sample, sequenced in a study of preoperative IRX-2 immunotherapy in early breast cancer. The sample's treatment: preoperative locoregional IRX-2 cytokine immunotherapy. Data came from immunoSEQ multiplex PCR; TCRdb stores just in-frame clones and leaves some out. The sample gives about 3,600 clones, less than 90% of which show up once; less than 6% is in the top ten. The sequences come from tumor tissue, collected before IRX-2 immunotherapy. Source of these receptors: a human donor with breast cancer.

This chain links TRBV11-3 with TRBJ2-7, with TRBD2 matching 8 bases. Germline V gene sequence: CDR1 SGHNT, CDR2 YENEEA. Germline trimming cut 3 bases from V and 2 bases from J; bases unmatched to any gene: 9. The CDR3 sequence is 16 residues long. The CDR3 DNA reads as TGTGCCAGCAGCTTGGCCAGCGGGGGAGCAACCTACGAGCAGTACTTC. Its translation is CASSLASGGATYEQYF.

The chain is built from TRBV7-7 and TRBJ2-7; 11 nucleotides line up with TRBD2. The CDR3 consists of 14 residues. Germline V lookup: CDR1 SSHAT, CDR2 FNYEAQ (reference sequence). J gave up 4 bases and V 5 bases, and 4 bases lay outside the gene matches. This chain's CDR3 is CASSRGLAEYEQYF. The DNA for the CDR3 is TGTGCCAGCAGCAGGGGACTAGCGGAATACGAGCAGTACTTC.

V gene TRBV19 combines with J gene TRBJ2-1; D perhaps matches TRBD1 (6 bases). Per germline, CDR1 LNHDA and CDR2 SQIVND (reference sequence). The CDR3 extends over 15 amino acids. The V and J ends lost 3 bases and 5 bases respectively, with 14 bases between them. CDR3 protein: CASSIRRDMDNEQFF. CDR3 sequence (DNA): TGTGCCAGTAGTATCCGCAGGGACATGGACAATGAGCAGTTCTTC.

In its sample, this clone is large. The chain is built from TRBV6-8 and TRBJ1-1; TRBD1 matches 9 bases. CDR3 size: 17 residues. Germline assignment: CDR1 MNHGY and CDR2 SAAAGT. The V and J ends lost 6 bases and 2 bases, in that order; junction bases with no gene match: 13. Here the CDR3 DNA reads TGTGCCAGCAGAGACGCTCCGGGACAGGGTGAAAACACTGAAGCTTTCTTT. This codes for CASRDAPGQGENTEAFF.

The chain employs TRBV9 and TRBJ2-2; D possibly corresponds to TRBD1 (5 bases). V gave up 4 bases and J gave up 2 bases, with 18 bases separating them. This CDR3 has 17 amino acids. Germline V lookup: CDR1 SGDLS, CDR2 YYNGEE. The CDR3 loop is CASSQGLRLVNTGELFF. CDR3 in DNA: TGTGCCAGCAGCCAGGGCTTGCGTCTAGTAAACACCGGGGAGCTGTTTTTT. The full variable domain, with the rest looked up from reference TRBV9 and TRBJ2-2, is DSGVTQTPKHLITATGQRVTLRCSPRSGDLSVYWYQQSLDQGLQFLIQYYNGEERAKGNILERFSAQQFPDLHSELNLSSLELGDSALYFCASSQGLRLVNTGELFFGEGSRLTVL.

About this clone itself: Mismatch with germline at one junction end may stem from a read error. The chain couples TRBV6-8 to TRBJ2-1; TRBD2 might be the D (5 bases). Germline assignment: CDR1 MNHGY and CDR2 SAAAGT. The CDR3 is 12 amino acids. This chain's CDR3 is CAISGTSNEQFF. DNA for the CDR3: TGTGCCATCAGTGGAACTAGTAATGAGCAGTTCTTC.

Only one count was recorded for this clone. The chain joins TRBV6-8 to TRBJ1-1; D is ambiguous. CDR1 is MNHGY, CDR2 SAAAGT, per germline. V lost 2 bases and J 1 base, leaving 8 bases between the germline ends. The CDR3 spans 14 residues. CDR3 nucleotide sequence: TGTGCCAGCAGTTACACGGCAGGGAACACTGAAGCTTTCTTT. It yields the protein CASSYTAGNTEAFF.

This clone was found once. The V gene is TRBV5-1, the J gene TRBJ2-7, with TRBD2 matching 9 bases. In germline, CDR1 is SGHRS, CDR2 YFSETQ. The CDR3 is 14 residues long. Germline trimming cut 6 bases from V and 6 bases from J; bases unmatched to any gene: 10. CDR3 nucleotides: TGCGCCAGCACCGTAGCGGGGGCGGCCTCCGAGCAGTACTTC. Amino acids: CASTVAGAASEQYF.

Here the CDR3 reads CASSYLGLAGEVRNTQYF. Here the CDR3 DNA reads TGTGCCAGCAGCTACCTGGGACTAGCGGGAGAGGTTCGAAATACGCAGTATTTT. The chain joins TRBV11-3 to TRBJ2-3; TRBD2 matches at 14 bases. V dropped 4 bases and J dropped 7; count of bases not matched to a gene: 13. The CDR3 runs to 18 residues. Germline-derived CDR1 and CDR2 are SGHNT and YENEEA.

The chain combines TRBV18 with TRBJ2-1; 13 positions agree with TRBD2. The junction had 3 bases not matched to a gene; V was cut back by 5 bases and J by 8 bases. The germline gives CDR1 KGHSH, CDR2 LQKENI. This CDR3 spans 14 amino acids. CDR3 DNA: TGTGCCAGCTCATTTGGACTAGCGGGAGATGAGCAGTTCTTC. The encoded protein is CASSFGLAGDEQFF.

This clone occurred a few times. The V and J genes are TRBV6-8 and TRBJ2-1; possible D gene TRBD2, 6 bases. CDR3 length: 14 residues. V was clipped by 5 bases and J by 4 bases, with 12 bases between them. The germline V gene has CDR1 MNHGY and CDR2 SAAAGT. DNA for the CDR3: TGTGCCAGCAGTGAGTTGCGGGATTACAATGAGCAGTTCTTC. Translating it yields CASSELRDYNEQFF.

The chain combines TRBV19 with TRBJ1-6, with D perhaps TRBD1 (6 bases). Germline V gene sequence: CDR1 LNHDA, CDR2 SQIVND (reference sequence). The V and J ends lost 9 bases and 9 bases respectively, with 21 bases between them. The CDR3 totals 15 residues. CDR3 protein: CASGSDSQHTSPLHF. CDR3 DNA sequence: TGTGCCAGCGGATCGGACAGTCAACATACTTCACCCCTCCACTTT.

The V gene is TRBV15, the J gene TRBJ1-5, with D possibly matching TRBD1 (5 bases). Per the germline V gene, CDR1 is LNHNV and CDR2 is YYDKDF (reference sequence). Trimming pared 0 bases from V and 0 bases from J, leaving 18 bases between. This CDR3 comprises 19 residues. The CDR3 DNA reads TGTGCCACCAGCAGAGATCGGAGACAGATTATATATAGCAATCAGCCCCAGCATTTT. It encodes CATSRDRRQIIYSNQPQHF.

The V and J genes are TRBV1 and TRBJ1-5. TRBV1 is a documented pseudogene. The CDR3 has 16 amino acids. The CDR3 DNA reads TGCGCCAGCAGCCAAGATCCGGGGAGTGGGTGGCAGCCCCAGCATTTT. Translating gives CASSQDPGSGWQPQHF.

This clone is a singleton in its sample. The rearrangement links TRBV18 to TRBJ2-7; D may be TRBD2 (5 bases). This CDR3 spans 17 amino acids. The germline V gene has CDR1 KGHSH and CDR2 LQKENI. V dropped 3 bases and J dropped 2 bases, with 20 bases sitting between them. This CDR3 is CASSPTADFDNPYEQYF. The CDR3 DNA follows: TGTGCCAGCTCACCGACTGCGGACTTCGATAACCCCTACGAGCAGTACTTC.

This clone was counted once. This chain joins TRBV15 and TRBJ1-4, with D hard to call. With 0 bases removed from V and 1 base from J, the gap between germline ends came to 18 bases. CDR1 LNHNV and CDR2 YYDKDF come from the germline V gene (reference sequence). This CDR3 spans 19 amino acids. Here the CDR3 reads CATSRDGPWSGRTNEKLFF. The CDR3 region has the DNA TGTGCCACCAGCAGAGATGGTCCTTGGTCGGGCAGAACTAATGAAAAACTGTTTTTT.

V is TRBV7-8 and J is TRBJ2-1; TRBD2 agrees at 7 bases. V lost 3 bases and J lost 8; bases outside the gene matches: 4. This CDR3 region has 13 residues. CDR1 is SGHVS and CDR2 is FQNEAQ in the germline V gene. The DNA for the CDR3 is TGTGCCAGCAGCTTCGGGGGAGGGCATGAGCAGTTCTTC. It is translated as CASSFGGGHEQFF.

This clone occurred a few times. CDR3 coding DNA: TGTGCCAGCTCCGCCAGACTAGCGGGAGGGGAAGAGACCCAGTACTTC. This translates into CASSARLAGGEETQYF. V and J are TRBV18 and TRBJ2-5; 14 bases align to TRBD2. The CDR3 totals 16 residues. The V gene's germline CDR1 is KGHSH and CDR2 LQKENI. J lost 3 bases, V lost 6 bases, and 6 bases had no gene match.

The gene calls are TRBV6-8 and TRBJ1-2; D uncertain. The germline V gene has CDR1 MNHGY and CDR2 SAAAGT. This CDR3 spans 13 amino acids. V gave up 7 bases and J gave up 4 bases, with 13 bases separating them. In nucleotides, the CDR3 is TGTGCCAGCAATAAGGGTTTACGCTATGGCTACACCTTC. Its protein is CASNKGLRYGYTF.

In DNA form, the CDR3 reads TGTGCCAGTAGTCCCCACACCGACAGTAATCAGCCCCAGCATTTT. It codes for CASSPHTDSNQPQHF. The chain has TRBV19 and TRBJ1-5, with a weak D call TRBD1 (5 bases). The CDR3 extends over 15 amino acids. CDR1 is LNHDA and CDR2 is SQIVND in the germline V gene (reference sequence). V was clipped by 5 bases and J by 4 bases, with 15 bases between them.

This rearrangement joins TRBV30 to TRBJ1-1, with TRBD1 matching over 7 bases. The V segment lost 6 bases and the J segment 5 bases; nucleotides outside the gene matches: 9. There are 13 residues in the CDR3. Germline V lookup: CDR1 GTSNPN, CDR2 SVGIG (reference sequence). This CDR3 reads CACGNRGLTEAFF. The DNA of the CDR3 is TGTGCCTGTGGTAACAGGGGTTTGACTGAAGCTTTCTTT.

This sequence joins TRBV28 and TRBJ1-6, with a weak D call TRBD1 (6 bases). Germline values: CDR1 MDHEN, CDR2 SYDVKM. The CDR3 is 18 residues long. Trimming pared 6 bases from V and 8 bases from J, leaving 26 bases between. The DNA for the CDR3 is TGTGCCAGCAGCACCATTCGGCAGGGGCACTTTTTCGATTCACCCCTCCACTTT. It is translated as CASSTIRQGHFFDSPLHF. The whole variable domain, filled in from reference TRBV28 and TRBJ1-6, reads DVKVTQSSRYLVKRTGEKVFLECVQDMDHENMFWYRQDPGLGLRLIYFSYDVKMKEKGDIPEGYSVSREKKERFSLILESASTNQTSMYLCASSTIRQGHFFDSPLHFGNGTRLTVT.

This rearrangement joins TRBV11-3 to TRBJ1-1, with D maybe TRBD1 (5 bases). V lost 5 bases and J lost 0, with 10 bases in between. CDR3 size: 14 residues. Germline-derived CDR1 and CDR2 are SGHNT and YENEEA. CDR3 region: CASSGAAMNTEAFF. CDR3 bases: TGTGCCAGCAGCGGGGCAGCAATGAACACTGAAGCTTTCTTT.

This clone has only one observation. V usage is TRBV28 and J usage is TRBJ2-7; D could derive from TRBD1 or TRBD2 (6 bases each). Germline V lookup: CDR1 MDHEN, CDR2 SYDVKM. The CDR3 loop spans 17 amino acids. The V and J ends lost 4 bases and 0 bases respectively, with 19 bases between them. This chain's CDR3 is CASSSRRGRSLSYEQYF. The DNA for the CDR3 is TGTGCCAGCAGTTCCCGGAGGGGGAGGTCCCTCTCCTACGAGCAGTACTTC.

This chain links TRBV6-8 with TRBJ1-2; D gene ambiguous. The ends were cut back, 7 bases at V and 4 bases at J, with 22 bases in the middle. The CDR3 consists of 16 residues. The V gene's germline CDR1 is MNHGY and CDR2 SAAAGT. The CDR3 DNA is TGTGCCAGCAATGATAATCTAGTTACAGCGGTCTATGGCTACACCTTC. Its translation is CASNDNLVTAVYGYTF.

This clone was counted only a few times. The chain is built from TRBV11-3 and TRBJ2-5; 8 bases match TRBD1. The CDR3 extends over 14 amino acids. J lost 5 bases, V lost 5 bases, and 7 bases had no gene match. Germline CDR1 reads SGHNT; CDR2 reads YENEEA. CDR3 protein: CASSPDRGVETQYF. The CDR3 nucleotides read TGTGCCAGCAGCCCTGACAGGGGAGTGGAGACCCAGTACTTC.